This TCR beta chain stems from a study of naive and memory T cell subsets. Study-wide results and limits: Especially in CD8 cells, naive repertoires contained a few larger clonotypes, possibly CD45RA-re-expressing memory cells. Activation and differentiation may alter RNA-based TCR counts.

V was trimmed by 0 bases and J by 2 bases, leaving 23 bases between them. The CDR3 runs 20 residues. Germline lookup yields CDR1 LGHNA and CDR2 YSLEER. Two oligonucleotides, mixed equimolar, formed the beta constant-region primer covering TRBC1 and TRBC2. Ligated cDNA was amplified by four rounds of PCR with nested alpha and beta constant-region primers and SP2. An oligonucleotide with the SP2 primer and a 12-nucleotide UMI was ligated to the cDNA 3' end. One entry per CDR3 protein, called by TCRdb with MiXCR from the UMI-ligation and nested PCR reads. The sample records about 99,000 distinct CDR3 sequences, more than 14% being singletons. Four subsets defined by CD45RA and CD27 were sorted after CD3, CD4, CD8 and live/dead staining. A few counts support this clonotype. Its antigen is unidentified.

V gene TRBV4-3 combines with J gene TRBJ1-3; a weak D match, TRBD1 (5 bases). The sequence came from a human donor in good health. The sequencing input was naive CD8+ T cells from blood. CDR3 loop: CASSQDIARQLPEPGNTIYF. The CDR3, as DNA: TGCGCCAGCAGCCAAGATATCGCCCGACAGCTCCCGGAACCTGGAAACACCATATATTTT.